Listed below are T cell receptor beta chains from one sample, sequenced in a study of technical replicates of blood from several donors. Here immunoSEQ multiplex PCR was the method, and the copy in TCRdb shows in-frame clones only, minus some. The repertoire holds 65,000 to 85,000 clones, with 96% as singletons. The sequenced sample was T cells isolated from PBMCs. Receptors were obtained from a human donor in good health. The CDR3 runs from the conserved cysteine through the conserved F or W. A D gene is named only where the DNA matches it firmly. Size is omitted from some rows. Given values are once, few, many or a class for expanded clones.

TRBV28,TRBJ2-5,-,-,TGTGCCAGCAGTTTACGAGAGACCCAGTACTTC,CASSLRETQYF
TRBV6-5,TRBJ1-4,-,-,TGTGCCAGCAGTTACCGGGGATTTGGTGAAAAACTGTTTTTT,CASSYRGFGEKLFF
TRBV5-8,TRBJ1-3,-,-,TGTGCCAGCAGCCCGCGAGGGGGTATCATATATTTT,CASSPRGGIIYF
TRBV13,TRBJ2-5,-,-,TGTGCCAGCAGCTTAGCCGGGTCGGGGGACACCCAGTACTTC,CASSLAGSGDTQYF
TRBV5-6,TRBJ2-3,TRBD2,-,TGTGCCAGCAGCTTGACTAGCGGGAGGGCCCTGGATACGCAGTATTTT,CASSLTSGRALDTQYF
TRBV7-9,TRBJ2-3,TRBD1,once,TGTGCCAGCAGCTTTACAGGGGACAGCACAGATACGCAGTATTTT,CASSFTGDSTDTQYF
TRBV29-1,TRBJ1-1,-,few,TGCAGCGGTTCGGTGGTGATGAACACTGAAGCTTTCTTT,CSGSVVMNTEAFF
TRBV2,TRBJ2-3,TRBD2,-,TGTGCCAGCAGACTACTAGCGGGAGGCACAGATACGCAGTATTTT,CASRLLAGGTDTQYF
TRBV29-1,TRBJ2-5,-,-,TGCAGCGCAAAACGGGGGGCGACAGAGACCCAGTACTTC,CSAKRGATETQYF
TRBV6-5,TRBJ1-2,TRBD1,-,TGTGCCAGCAGTTACTCCAGGGGGCTGGCCTATGGCTACACCTTC,CASSYSRGLAYGYTF
TRBV6-1,TRBJ1-5,TRBD1,-,TGTGCCAGCAGTGAGTACAGGGGTTCTCAGCCCCAGCATTTT,CASSEYRGSQPQHF
TRBV28,TRBJ2-6,TRBD1,-,TGTGCCAGCAAGGGACAGAGCTCTGGGGCCAACGTCCTGACTTTC,CASKGQSSGANVLTF
TRBV6-6,TRBJ1-1,TRBD1,-,TGTGCCAGCAGTCGTACAGGGGAAGGGATTGAAGCTTTCTTT,CASSRTGEGIEAFF
TRBV11-2,TRBJ2-3,TRBD1,-,TGTGCCAGCAGCATGGGACAGGGGCGGACAGATACGCAGTATTTT,CASSMGQGRTDTQYF
TRBV7-9,TRBJ2-1,TRBD2,-,TGTGCCAGCAGCTTTCCCCTCAGACCGGGACTAGCATCCTACAATGAGCAGTTCTTC,CASSFPLRPGLASYNEQFF
TRBV4-2,TRBJ1-1,TRBD1,-,TGTGCCAGCAGCGTGGGGGCAGGGGGCGGCACTGAAGCTTTCTTT,CASSVGAGGGTEAFF
TRBV2,TRBJ2-7,-,-,TGTGCCAGCTTGGAGGGAGGCTACTACGAGCAGTACTTC,CASLEGGYYEQYF
TRBV11-3,TRBJ1-1,-,-,TGTGCCAGCAGCCAATCCTCGACAGGCAGGGACACTGAAGCTTTCTTT,CASSQSSTGRDTEAFF
TRBV4-3,TRBJ2-5,TRBD2,once,TGCGCCAGCAGCCAATCGCTAGCGGGAGGGGAGACCCAGTACTTC,CASSQSLAGGETQYF
TRBV19,TRBJ1-1,-,-,TGTGCCAGTAGTCTTGGACATAACACTGAAGCTTTCTTT,CASSLGHNTEAFF
TRBV19,TRBJ1-1,TRBD1,-,TGTGCCAGTAGTAACACCGGGACAGGGTTATTCACTGAAGCTTTCTTT,CASSNTGTGLFTEAFF
TRBV5-3,TRBJ1-4,TRBD1,-,TGTGCCAGAAGCTTGGCCCTTGACAGGGGAAAGGATGAAAAACTGTTTTTT,CARSLALDRGKDEKLFF
TRBV6-6,TRBJ2-7,-,-,TGTGCCAGCACGCTGCAGGGCCAGGGCGAGCAGTACTTC,CASTLQGQGEQYF
TRBV28,TRBJ1-1,-,once,TGTGCCAGCAGTTTTGGGGCAGGGGCGCCGAACACTGAAGCTTTCTTT,CASSFGAGAPNTEAFF
TRBV12-2,TRBJ2-5,-,once,TGTGCAAGTCGCTTAGGGGGAGGGGAGACCCAGTACTTC,CASRLGGGETQYF
TRBV7-9,TRBJ2-5,-,-,TGTGCCAGCAGCCCACCGACAGGAGAGACCCAGTACTTC,CASSPPTGETQYF
TRBV30,TRBJ1-5,-,-,TGTGCCTGGAGTCGATGGCAGGTAGGACAGCCCCAGCATTTT,CAWSRWQVGQPQHF
TRBV9,TRBJ1-4,-,-,TGTGCCAGCAGCCCCCACGGTAGTGCTAATGAAAAACTGTTTTTT,CASSPHGSANEKLFF
TRBV5-4,TRBJ2-1,TRBD2,-,TGTGCCAGCAGCTTGTATGGCAGCGGGAGGGAGCAGTTCTTC,CASSLYGSGREQFF
TRBV27,TRBJ1-1,-,-,TGTGCCAGCAGTTTAGGTAGCGGAAACACTGAAGCTTTCTTT,CASSLGSGNTEAFF
TRBV5-1,TRBJ1-4,-,-,TGCGCCAGCAGCTTGGTGGGGGGGCGGAATGAAAAACTGTTTTTT,CASSLVGGRNEKLFF
TRBV6-5,TRBJ2-7,-,-,TGTGCCAGCAGCAGGGACTTTAGCTCCTACGAGCAGTACTTC,CASSRDFSSYEQYF
TRBV7-9,TRBJ1-2,-,-,TGTGCCAGCAGCTCCTATGGGAGGGGAGCCTATGGCTACACCTTC,CASSSYGRGAYGYTF
TRBV2,TRBJ2-5,TRBD2,-,TGTGCCAGCAGTACGGGAGGGGGGGTAGCAGAGACCCAGTACTTC,CASSTGGGVAETQYF
TRBV5-1,TRBJ2-3,TRBD1,-,TGCGCCAGCAGCTCATCAGGGGGCGCGATAGATACGCAGTATTTT,CASSSSGGAIDTQYF
TRBV7-2,TRBJ2-3,TRBD1,-,TGTGCCAGCAGGCCGACAGGGGGAACAGATACGCAGTATTTT,CASRPTGGTDTQYF
TRBV10-3,TRBJ2-7,-,-,TGTGCCATCAGTTTTGACAGAGACTACGAGCAGTACTTC,CAISFDRDYEQYF